This TCR beta chain was found in a study of T cells after yellow fever vaccination. Across the whole study: SMART-Seq v4 Ultra Low Input handled preparation of low-cell-number fractions.

Each CDR3 protein gets one entry after TCRdb re-called the 5' RACE reads with MiXCR. This sample carries around 100,000 distinct CDR3 sequences, under 9% of them seen once, and the ten largest clones take about 25%. Trimming stripped 3 bases from V and 4 bases from J, with 20 bases between. The length of the CDR3 is 16 residues. Germline V gives CDR1 DFQATT, CDR2 SNEGSKA (reference sequence). Specimen: CD8+ T cells sorted from PBMCs, collected 45 days after the yellow fever booster vaccination. This chain links TRBV20-1 with TRBJ2-3; D not resolved. The sequence was obtained from a man aged 25 to 40 who received the YFV17D yellow fever vaccine. CDR3 sequence: CSASRAIGVTADTQYF. CDR3 nucleotides: TGCAGTGCTAGTCGGGCAATAGGCGTAACGGCAGATACGCAGTATTTT.